These 17 T cell receptor beta chains were all obtained from the same sample, sequenced in a study of CD8+CD57+ T cells in acquired aplastic anemia. Genomic DNA, serving as template, underwent TCR beta VDJ and CDR3 profiling. In TCRdb, the reads were re-called with MiXCR into one record per CDR3 protein. The sample records around 200,000 distinct CDR3 sequences, around half being singletons. What was sequenced was sorted CD4+, CD8+, or CD8+CD57+ T cells (not recorded which) from PBMCs. These receptors all come from a human donor in good health, serving as a control.

This clonotype was recorded many times. The chain couples TRBV20-1 to TRBJ2-7; 11 nucleotides match TRBD1. Germline assignment: CDR1 DFQATT and CDR2 SNEGSKA (reference sequence). The V segment lost 1 base and the J segment 4 bases; nucleotides outside the gene matches: 3. The CDR3 has 14 residues. CDR3 sequence: CSARAGTGGYEQYF. The DNA of the CDR3 is TGCAGTGCTAGAGCCGGGACAGGGGGGTACGAGCAGTACTTC.

This chain joins TRBV2 and TRBJ1-2; D perhaps matches TRBD1 (5 bases). Trimming removed 4 bases from V and 0 bases from J, with 21 bases in between. Germline V gene lookup returns CDR1 SNHLY and CDR2 FYNNEI. The CDR3 runs 18 residues. Written as DNA, the CDR3 is TGTGCCAGCAGTGCTAGTGCGACAGCCCCGGTGGCTAACTATGGCTACACCTTC. Residues: CASSASATAPVANYGYTF.

This clonotype was recorded at least ten times. The chain employs TRBV11-2 and TRBJ1-6, with D maybe TRBD1 (5 bases). This CDR3 region has 14 residues. Germline-derived CDR1 and CDR2 are SGHAT and FQNNGV. Trimming pared 0 bases from V and 8 bases from J, leaving 8 bases between. The chain's CDR3 is CASSLDRADSPLHF. In DNA, the CDR3 is TGTGCCAGCAGCTTAGACAGGGCGGATTCACCCCTCCACTTT. Supplemented by reference TRBV11-2 and TRBJ1-6, the full variable domain reads EAGVAQSPRYKIIEKRQSVAFWCNPISGHATLYWYQQILGQGPKLLIQFQNNGVVDDSQLPKDRFSAERLKGVDSTLKIQPAKLEDSAVYLCASSLDRADSPLHFGNGTRLTVT.

Worth noting for this clonotype: A much larger clonotype is one base distant, so this may be a read error. This rearrangement joins TRBV6-2 or TRBV6-3 to TRBJ2-5, with D possibly matching TRBD2 (6 bases). CDR3 length: 14 residues. Germline CDR1 and CDR2: MNHEY and SVGEGT. The chain's CDR3 is CASSDQRAQKTQYF. CDR3 sequence (DNA): TGTGCCAGCAGTGACCAGCGGGCCCAAAAGACCCAGTACTTC.

This chain uses TRBV20-1 with TRBJ1-5; no clear D gene. The germline gives CDR1 DFQATT, CDR2 SNEGSKA (reference sequence). V was trimmed by 6 bases and J by 0 bases, leaving 24 bases between them. CDR3 length: 18 amino acids. The CDR3 bases are TGCAGTGCAAAAGGTCCGTCCGAGGGAAGCTATAGCAATCAGCCCCAGCATTTT. Amino acid sequence: CSAKGPSEGSYSNQPQHF.

This clonotype was observed many times. The chain couples TRBV10-3 to TRBJ2-5; no clear D. Germline-derived CDR1 and CDR2 are ENHRY and SYGVKD. Trimming removed 3 bases at V and 1 base at J, with 3 bases between. The CDR3 contains 12 residues. The DNA for the CDR3 is TGTGCCATCAGTGACCCCCAAGAGACCCAGTACTTC. It codes for CAISDPQETQYF.

This clonotype was seen at least ten times. The V call is TRBV7-9, the J call TRBJ2-7, with 11 bases identical to TRBD1. Trimming removed 3 bases from V and 1 base from J; junction bases left unmatched: 8. Germline loops: CDR1 SEHNR, CDR2 FQNEAQ (reference sequence). The CDR3 is made up of 17 amino acids. The CDR3 here is CASSFGQGAVRSYEQYF. The CDR3 nucleotides are TGTGCCAGCAGCTTCGGACAGGGGGCGGTCAGGTCCTACGAGCAGTACTTC.

The chain recombines TRBV19 with TRBJ1-6; 8 nucleotides line up with TRBD1. CDR1 and CDR2 from the germline V gene are LNHDA and SQIVND (reference sequence). Unmatched junction bases numbered 7, after V lost 7 bases and J lost 5 bases. This CDR3 has 15 amino acids. The CDR3: CASKEADRDNSPLHF. CDR3 in DNA: TGTGCCAGTAAGGAGGCGGACAGGGATAATTCACCCCTCCACTTT.

This clonotype was counted at least ten times. The chain joins TRBV7-3 to TRBJ2-2, with D uncertain. V was clipped by 5 bases and J by 6 bases, with 7 bases between them. The germline gives CDR1 SGHTA, CDR2 FQGTGA. The CDR3 covers 12 residues. The CDR3, as DNA: TGTGCCAGCAGCCGACTGGCCGGGGAGCTGTTTTTT. This encodes CASSRLAGELFF.

For this clonotype: Mismatch with germline at one junction end may stem from a read error. The chain uses TRBV10-2 and TRBJ2-5, with 10 bases lining up with TRBD1. This CDR3 spans 14 amino acids. CDR1 and CDR2 from the germline V gene are WSHSY and SAAADI. The CDR3 region is CASNAGTGEETQCF. For the CDR3, the DNA is TGCGCCAGCAACGCCGGGACAGGGGAGGAGACCCAGTGCTTC.

V is TRBV29-1 and J is TRBJ1-1, with D uncertain. The CDR3 is 14 residues long. Germline CDR1 and CDR2: SQVTM and ANQGSEA. The V gene lost 5 bases and the J gene lost 4 bases, with 17 bases spanning the gap. Written as DNA, the CDR3 is TGCAGCGTTAAGGAGGAGAATCGCGGCACTGAAGCTTTCTTT. Its translation: CSVKEENRGTEAFF.

This clonotype showed up many times. The chain employs TRBV19 and TRBJ1-1, with a weak D call TRBD1 (6 bases). The V and J ends lost 5 bases and 2 bases respectively, with 15 bases between them. Germline CDR1 LNHDA, CDR2 SQIVND (reference sequence). This CDR3 region has 15 residues. The CDR3 loop is CASSHGQLFNTEAFF. In nucleotides, the CDR3 is TGTGCCAGTAGTCATGGACAGCTTTTTAACACTGAAGCTTTCTTT.

This rearrangement joins TRBV19 to TRBJ2-5; TRBD1 agrees at 7 bases. The germline V gene encodes CDR1 LNHDA and CDR2 SQIVND (reference sequence). The length of the CDR3 is 14 residues. V lost 6 bases, J lost 1 base, and 5 bases stayed unmatched. The CDR3: CASRRRDSQETQYF. For the CDR3, the DNA is TGTGCCAGTAGACGCCGGGACAGCCAAGAGACCCAGTACTTC.

Ten or more counts support this clonotype. This rearrangement joins TRBV28 to TRBJ1-1, with D unresolved. There are 15 residues in the CDR3. V lost 4 bases and J lost 0, with 12 bases in between. Per the germline V gene, CDR1 is MDHEN and CDR2 is SYDVKM. The CDR3 spells CASSSPPIMNTEAFF. The CDR3 nucleotides read TGTGCCAGCAGTTCTCCCCCTATCATGAACACTGAAGCTTTCTTT. The full variable domain, completed using reference TRBV28 and TRBJ1-1, is DVKVTQSSRYLVKRTGEKVFLECVQDMDHENMFWYRQDPGLGLRLIYFSYDVKMKEKGDIPEGYSVSREKKERFSLILESASTNQTSMYLCASSSPPIMNTEAFFGQGTRLTVV.

This clonotype has at least ten counts. The chain joins TRBV4-3 to TRBJ1-1, with a weak D call TRBD1 (5 bases). This CDR3 spans 15 amino acids. The V gene lost 6 bases and the J gene lost 1 base, with 15 bases spanning the gap. Germline V gene sequence: CDR1 LGHNA, CDR2 YSLEER. The CDR3 DNA is TGCGCCAGCAGGGAGGGGTCCTTCGAGAACACTGAAGCTTTCTTT. Its translation is CASREGSFENTEAFF.

The chain carries TRBV24-1 and TRBJ2-7; D is perhaps TRBD2 (6 bases). The CDR3 contains 14 residues. V lost 4 bases and J lost 2, with 11 bases in between. Germline V lookup: CDR1 KGHDR, CDR2 SFDVKD. CDR3 loop: CATSEPGGAYEQYF. The CDR3 coding sequence is TGTGCCACCAGTGAGCCCGGCGGGGCCTACGAGCAGTACTTC.

At least ten counts were recorded for this clonotype. The rearrangement uses TRBV5-8 and TRBJ2-1, with 9 nucleotides matching TRBD2. This CDR3 region has 16 residues. Trimming cost V 0 bases and J 2 bases; bases outside gene matches: 3. Germline CDR1 SGHTS, CDR2 YDEGEE. In nucleotides, the CDR3 is TGTGCCAGCAGCTTGGCCCGGACTAGCGCCTACAATGAGCAGTTCTTC. It translates to CASSLARTSAYNEQFF.